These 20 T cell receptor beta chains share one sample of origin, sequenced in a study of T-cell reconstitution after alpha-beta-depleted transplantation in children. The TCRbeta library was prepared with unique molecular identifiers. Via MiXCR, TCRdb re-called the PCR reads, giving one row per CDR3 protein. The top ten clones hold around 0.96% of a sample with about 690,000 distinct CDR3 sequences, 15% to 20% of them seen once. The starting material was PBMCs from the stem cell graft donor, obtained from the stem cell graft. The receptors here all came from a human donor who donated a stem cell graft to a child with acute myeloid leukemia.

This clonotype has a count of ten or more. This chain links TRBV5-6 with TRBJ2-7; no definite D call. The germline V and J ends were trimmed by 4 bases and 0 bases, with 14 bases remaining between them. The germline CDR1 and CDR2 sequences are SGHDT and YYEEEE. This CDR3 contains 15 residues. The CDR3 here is CASSHPTDSSYEQYF. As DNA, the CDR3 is TGTGCCAGCAGCCACCCCACAGATAGCTCCTACGAGCAGTACTTC. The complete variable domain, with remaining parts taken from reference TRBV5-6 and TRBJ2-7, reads DAGVTQSPTHLIKTRGQQVTLRCSPKSGHDTVSWYQQALGQGPQFIFQYYEEEERQRGNFPDRFSGHQFPNYSSELNVNALLLGDSALYLCASSHPTDSSYEQYFGPGTRLTVT.

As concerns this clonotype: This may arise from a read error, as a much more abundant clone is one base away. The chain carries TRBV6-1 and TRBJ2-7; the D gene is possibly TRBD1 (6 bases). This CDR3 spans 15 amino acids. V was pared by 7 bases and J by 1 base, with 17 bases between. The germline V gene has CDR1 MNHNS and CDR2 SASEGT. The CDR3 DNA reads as TGTGCCAGCATTCCCGACAGGAGCCCATCCTACGAGCAGTACTTC. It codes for CASIPDRSPSYEQYF.

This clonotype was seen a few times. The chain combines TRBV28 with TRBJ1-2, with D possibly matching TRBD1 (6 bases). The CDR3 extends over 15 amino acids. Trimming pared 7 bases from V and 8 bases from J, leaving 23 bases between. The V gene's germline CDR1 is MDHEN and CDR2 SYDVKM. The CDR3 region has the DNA TGTGCCAGCACGGAATTAGGGGGACTTATCGAGGGCTACACCTTC. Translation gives CASTELGGLIEGYTF.

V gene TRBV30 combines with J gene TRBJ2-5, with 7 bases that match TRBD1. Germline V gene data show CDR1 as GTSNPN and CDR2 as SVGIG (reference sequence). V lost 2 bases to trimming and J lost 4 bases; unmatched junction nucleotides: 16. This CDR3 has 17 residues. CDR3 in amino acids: CAWSTIPSETGRETQYF. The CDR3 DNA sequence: TGTGCCTGGAGTACGATCCCCTCCGAGACAGGGAGAGAGACCCAGTACTTC.

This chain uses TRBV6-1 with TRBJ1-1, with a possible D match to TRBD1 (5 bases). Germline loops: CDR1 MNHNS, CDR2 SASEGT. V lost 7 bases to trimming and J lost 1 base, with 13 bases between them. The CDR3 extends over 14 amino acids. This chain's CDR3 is CASTFGGENTEAFF. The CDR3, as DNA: TGTGCCAGCACCTTTGGAGGGGAGAACACTGAAGCTTTCTTT.

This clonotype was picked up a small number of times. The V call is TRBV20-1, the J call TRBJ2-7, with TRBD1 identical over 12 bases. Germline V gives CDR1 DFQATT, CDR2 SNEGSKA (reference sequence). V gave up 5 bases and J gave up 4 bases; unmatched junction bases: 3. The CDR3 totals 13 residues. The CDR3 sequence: CSAGTGGGYEQYF. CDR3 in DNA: TGCAGTGCTGGGACAGGGGGCGGTTACGAGCAGTACTTC.

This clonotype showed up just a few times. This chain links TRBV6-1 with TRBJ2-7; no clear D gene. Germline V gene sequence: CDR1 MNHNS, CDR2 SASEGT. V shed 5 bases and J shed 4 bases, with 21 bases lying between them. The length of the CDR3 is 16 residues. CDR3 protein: CASSRRNGPVPYEQYV. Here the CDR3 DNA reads TGTGCCAGCAGTCGACGCAACGGGCCAGTTCCTTACGAGCAGTACGTC.

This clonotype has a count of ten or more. CDR3 DNA: TGTGCCAGCAGCTTGCTAACCGGACAGGGCGAAGGCTACACCTTC. It is translated as CASSLLTGQGEGYTF. The genes are TRBV5-4 and TRBJ1-2; 8 nucleotides match TRBD1. The CDR3 sequence is 15 residues long. Trimming removed 1 base from V and 8 bases from J; junction bases left unmatched: 10. Germline V lookup: CDR1 SGHNT, CDR2 YYREEE (reference sequence).

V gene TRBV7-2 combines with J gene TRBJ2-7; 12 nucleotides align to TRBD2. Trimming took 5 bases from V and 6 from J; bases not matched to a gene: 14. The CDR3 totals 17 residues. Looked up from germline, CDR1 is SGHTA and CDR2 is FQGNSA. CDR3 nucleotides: TGTGCCAGCAGCCCTGGACTAGCGGGGACTATATATTTCGAGCAGTACTTC. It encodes CASSPGLAGTIYFEQYF.

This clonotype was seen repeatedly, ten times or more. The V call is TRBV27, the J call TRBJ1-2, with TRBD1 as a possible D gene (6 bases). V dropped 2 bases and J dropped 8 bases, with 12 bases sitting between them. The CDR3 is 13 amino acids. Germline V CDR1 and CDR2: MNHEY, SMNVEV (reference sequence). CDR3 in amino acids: CASSLTGGDGYTF. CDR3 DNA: TGTGCCAGCAGTTTAACCGGGGGCGACGGCTACACCTTC.

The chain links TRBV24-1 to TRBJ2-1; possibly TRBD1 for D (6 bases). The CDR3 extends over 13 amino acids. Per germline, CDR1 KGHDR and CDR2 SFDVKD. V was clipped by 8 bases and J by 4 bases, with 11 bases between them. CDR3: CATTGASYNEQFF. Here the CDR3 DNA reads TGTGCCACCACAGGGGCCAGTTACAATGAGCAGTTCTTC.

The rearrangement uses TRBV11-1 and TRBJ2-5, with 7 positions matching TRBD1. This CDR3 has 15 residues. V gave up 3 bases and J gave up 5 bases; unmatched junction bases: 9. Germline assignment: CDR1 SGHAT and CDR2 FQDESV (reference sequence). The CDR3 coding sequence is TGTGCCAGCAGCTTTCCACAGGGGTCCGACGAGACCCAGTACTTC. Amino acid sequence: CASSFPQGSDETQYF.

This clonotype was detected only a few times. This CDR3 is CSARGQGAGYGYTF. The CDR3 DNA follows: TGCAGTGCTAGAGGACAGGGGGCCGGCTATGGCTACACCTTC. This chain joins TRBV20-1 and TRBJ1-2, with 10 bases fitting TRBD1. Germline V gene sequence: CDR1 DFQATT, CDR2 SNEGSKA (reference sequence). J gave up 4 bases and V 1 base, and 3 bases lay outside the gene matches. CDR3 length: 14 amino acids.

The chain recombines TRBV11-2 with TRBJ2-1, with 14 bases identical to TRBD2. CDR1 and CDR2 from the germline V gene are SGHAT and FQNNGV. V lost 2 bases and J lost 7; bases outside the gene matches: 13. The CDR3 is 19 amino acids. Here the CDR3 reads CASSLLSRLAGGPGNEQFF. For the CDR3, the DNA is TGTGCCAGCAGCTTACTTAGCAGACTAGCGGGGGGGCCTGGTAATGAGCAGTTCTTC.

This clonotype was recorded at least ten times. CDR3 residues: CSARGLYSNQPQHF. In nucleotides, the CDR3 is TGCAGTGCTAGGGGCCTCTATAGCAATCAGCCCCAGCATTTT. This chain joins TRBV20-1 and TRBJ1-5; D is undetermined. Germline V CDR1 and CDR2: DFQATT, SNEGSKA (reference sequence). Trimming removed 3 bases from V and 0 bases from J, with 9 bases in between. The CDR3 is 14 residues long.

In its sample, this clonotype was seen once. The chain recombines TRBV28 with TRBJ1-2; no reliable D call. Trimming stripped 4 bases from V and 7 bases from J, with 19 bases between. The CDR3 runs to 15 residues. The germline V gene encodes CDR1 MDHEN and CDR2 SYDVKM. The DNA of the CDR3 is TGTGCCAGCAGTTCCTGGGTAGGAGGTTCGTCTGGCTACACCTTC. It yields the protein CASSSWVGGSSGYTF.

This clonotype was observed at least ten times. The CDR3 sequence is CASSAIFHNEQFF. The CDR3 DNA sequence: TGTGCCAGCAGCGCCATTTTCCACAATGAGCAGTTCTTC. This chain uses TRBV7-9 with TRBJ2-1; the D is unclear. The CDR3 totals 13 residues. Germline CDR1 is SEHNR and CDR2 is FQNEAQ (reference sequence). The V end lost 5 bases, the J end lost 5 bases, and 10 bases lay between the germline ends.

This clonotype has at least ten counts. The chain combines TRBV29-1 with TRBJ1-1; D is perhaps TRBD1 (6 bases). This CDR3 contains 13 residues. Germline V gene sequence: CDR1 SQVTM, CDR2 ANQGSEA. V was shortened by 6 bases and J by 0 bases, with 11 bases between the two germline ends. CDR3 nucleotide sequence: TGCAGCGTGGAAAGGACAGTGAACACTGAAGCTTTCTTT. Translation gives CSVERTVNTEAFF.

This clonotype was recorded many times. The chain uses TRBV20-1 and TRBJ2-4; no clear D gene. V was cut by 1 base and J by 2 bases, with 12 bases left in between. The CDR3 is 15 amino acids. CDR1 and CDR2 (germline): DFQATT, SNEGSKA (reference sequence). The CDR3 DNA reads TGCAGTGCTAGAGTTGGCAGCTTCTCCAAAAACATTCAGTACTTC. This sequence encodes CSARVGSFSKNIQYF.

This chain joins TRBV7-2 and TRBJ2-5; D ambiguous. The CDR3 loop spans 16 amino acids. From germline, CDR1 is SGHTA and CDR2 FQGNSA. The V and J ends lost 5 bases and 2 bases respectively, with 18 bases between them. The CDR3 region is CASSTDGFLLQETQYF. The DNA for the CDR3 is TGTGCCAGCAGCACGGACGGGTTTCTCCTTCAAGAGACCCAGTACTTC.